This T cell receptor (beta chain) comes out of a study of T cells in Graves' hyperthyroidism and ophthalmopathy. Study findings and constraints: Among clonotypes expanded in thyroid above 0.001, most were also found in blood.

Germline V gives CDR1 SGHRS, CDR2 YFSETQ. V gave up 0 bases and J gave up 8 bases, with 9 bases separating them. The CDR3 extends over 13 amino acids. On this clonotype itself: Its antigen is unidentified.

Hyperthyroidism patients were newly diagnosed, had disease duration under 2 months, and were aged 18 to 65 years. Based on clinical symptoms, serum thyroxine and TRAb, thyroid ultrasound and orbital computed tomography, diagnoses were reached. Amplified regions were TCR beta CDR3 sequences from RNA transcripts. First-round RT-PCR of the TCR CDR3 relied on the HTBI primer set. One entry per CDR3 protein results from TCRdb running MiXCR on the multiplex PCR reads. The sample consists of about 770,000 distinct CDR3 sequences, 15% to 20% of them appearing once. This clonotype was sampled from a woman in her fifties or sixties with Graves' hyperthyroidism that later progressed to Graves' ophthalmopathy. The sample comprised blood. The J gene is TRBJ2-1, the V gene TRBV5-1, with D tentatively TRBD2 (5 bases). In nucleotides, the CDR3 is TGCGCCAGCAGCTTGGAGGCTAGCTATGAGCAGTTCTTC. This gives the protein CASSLEASYEQFF. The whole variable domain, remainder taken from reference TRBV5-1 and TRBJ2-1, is KAGVTQTPRYLIKTRGQQVTLSCSPISGHRSVSWYQQTPGQGLQFLFEYFSETQRNKGNFPGRFSGRQFSNSRSEMNVSTLELGDSALYLCASSLEASYEQFFGPGTRLTVL.